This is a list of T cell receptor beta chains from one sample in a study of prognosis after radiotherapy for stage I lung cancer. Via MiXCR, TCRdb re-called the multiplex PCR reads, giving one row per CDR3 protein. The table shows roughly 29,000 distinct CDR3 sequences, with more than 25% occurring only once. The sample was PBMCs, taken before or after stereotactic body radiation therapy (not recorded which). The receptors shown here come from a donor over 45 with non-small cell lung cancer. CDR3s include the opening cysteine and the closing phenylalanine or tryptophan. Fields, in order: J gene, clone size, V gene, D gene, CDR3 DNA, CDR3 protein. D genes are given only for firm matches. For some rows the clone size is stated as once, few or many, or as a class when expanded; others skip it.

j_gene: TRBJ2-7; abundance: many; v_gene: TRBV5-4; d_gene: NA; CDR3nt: TGTGCCAGCAGCTTGGATCCGACGGACGAGCAGTACTTC; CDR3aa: CASSLDPTDEQYF
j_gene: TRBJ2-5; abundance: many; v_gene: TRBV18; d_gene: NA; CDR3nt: TGTGCCAGCTCACCCGGGGCGGCAGAGACCCAGTACTTC; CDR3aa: CASSPGAAETQYF
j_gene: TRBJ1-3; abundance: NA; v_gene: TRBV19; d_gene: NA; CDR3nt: TGTGCCAGTAGTAATGCGCTCAGCTCTGTAAACGCCATATATTTT; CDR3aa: CASSNALSSVNAIYF
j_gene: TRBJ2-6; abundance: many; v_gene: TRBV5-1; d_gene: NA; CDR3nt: TGCGCCAGCAGCCCGACCGGGTCTGGGGCCAACGTCCTGACTTTC; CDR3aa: CASSPTGSGANVLTF
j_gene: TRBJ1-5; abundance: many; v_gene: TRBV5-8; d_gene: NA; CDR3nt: TGTGCCAGCAGCTTGCGGGGAGGGGCCAATCAGCCCCAGCATTTT; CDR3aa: CASSLRGGANQPQHF
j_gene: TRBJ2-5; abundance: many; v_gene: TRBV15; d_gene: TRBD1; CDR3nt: TGTGCCACCAGCTTGGGACAGGTTGAAGAGACCCAGTACTTC; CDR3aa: CATSLGQVEETQYF
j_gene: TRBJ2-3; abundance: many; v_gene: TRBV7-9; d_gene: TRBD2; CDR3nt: TGTGCCATAAGCGGGAACTCAGATACGCAGTATTTT; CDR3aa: CAISGNSDTQYF
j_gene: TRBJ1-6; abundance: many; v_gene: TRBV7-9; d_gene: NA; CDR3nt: TGTGCCAGCAGCTTAGACGGTTCACCCCTCCACTTT; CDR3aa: CASSLDGSPLHF
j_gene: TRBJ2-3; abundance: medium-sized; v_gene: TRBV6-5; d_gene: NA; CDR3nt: TGTGCCAGCAGTTACAGGGGCGGCACAGATACGCAGTATTTT; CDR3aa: CASSYRGGTDTQYF
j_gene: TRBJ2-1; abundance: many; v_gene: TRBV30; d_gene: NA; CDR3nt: TGTGCCTGGAGCCCGGGATGGAGAGCCTCCAGCAATGAGCAGTTCTTC; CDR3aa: CAWSPGWRASSNEQFF
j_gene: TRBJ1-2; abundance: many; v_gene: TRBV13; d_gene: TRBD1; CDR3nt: TGTGCCAGCAGCGCTGGACAGGGCCGTTATGGCTACACCTTC; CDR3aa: CASSAGQGRYGYTF
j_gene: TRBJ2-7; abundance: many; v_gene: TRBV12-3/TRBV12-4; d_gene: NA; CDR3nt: TGTGCCAGCAGCCCCTTAGACACCCACGAGCAGTACTTC; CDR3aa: CASSPLDTHEQYF
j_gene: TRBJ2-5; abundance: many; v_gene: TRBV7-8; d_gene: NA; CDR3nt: TGTGCCAGCAGCTTAGATGAGTCTGTGGGGGGCGAAGAGACCCAGTACTTC; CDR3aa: CASSLDESVGGEETQYF
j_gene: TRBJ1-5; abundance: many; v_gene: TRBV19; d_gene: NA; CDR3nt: TGTGCCAGTAGTATACAGGATGGACAGCCCCAGCATTTT; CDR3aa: CASSIQDGQPQHF
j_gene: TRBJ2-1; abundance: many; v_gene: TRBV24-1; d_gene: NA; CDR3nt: TGTGCCACCAGTGATTTGCCGGGCAGGGGCGGCAATGAGCAGTTCTTC; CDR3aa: CATSDLPGRGGNEQFF
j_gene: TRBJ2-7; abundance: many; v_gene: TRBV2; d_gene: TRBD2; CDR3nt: TGTGCCAGCAGGACGGAAAGGACTAGTGGCTCCTACGAGCAGTACTTC; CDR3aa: CASRTERTSGSYEQYF
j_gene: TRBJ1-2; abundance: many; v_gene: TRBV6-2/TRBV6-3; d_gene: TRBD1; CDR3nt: TGTGCCAGCACCCCGGGACAGGGAACTCCCTATGGCTACACCTTC; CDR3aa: CASTPGQGTPYGYTF
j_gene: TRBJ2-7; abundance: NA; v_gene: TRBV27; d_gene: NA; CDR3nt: TGTGCCAGCATTATGGGACTGACTATAAGCTCCTACGAGCAGTACTTC; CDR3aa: CASIMGLTISSYEQYF
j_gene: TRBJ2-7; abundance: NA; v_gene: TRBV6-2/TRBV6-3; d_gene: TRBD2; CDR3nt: TGTGCCAGCAGTTACACAACGGGACTATCGCGTAGAGACTCCTACGAGCAGTACTTC; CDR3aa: CASSYTTGLSRRDSYEQYF
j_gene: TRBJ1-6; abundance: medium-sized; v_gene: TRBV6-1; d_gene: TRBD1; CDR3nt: TGTGCCAGCAGTCCGCGACAGGGGCGGGATTCACCCCTCCACTTT; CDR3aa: CASSPRQGRDSPLHF
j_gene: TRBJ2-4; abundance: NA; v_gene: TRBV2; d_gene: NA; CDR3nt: TGTGTCAGCAGTGCGACACAGTCACTGGCCAAAAACATTGAGTACTTC; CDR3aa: CVSSATQSLAKNIEYF
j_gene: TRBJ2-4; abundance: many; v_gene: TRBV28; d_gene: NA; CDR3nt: TGTGCCAGCAGTTCGAGGGGGGTGGCCAAAAACATTCAGTACTTC; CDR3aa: CASSSRGVAKNIQYF
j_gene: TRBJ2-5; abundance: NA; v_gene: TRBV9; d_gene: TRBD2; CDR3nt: TGTGCCAGCAGCGCTGAGGGCGGGGGTTGGGAGACCCAGTACTTC; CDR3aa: CASSAEGGGWETQYF
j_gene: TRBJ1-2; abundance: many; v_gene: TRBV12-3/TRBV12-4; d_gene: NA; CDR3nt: TGTGCCAGCAGTCAAAGTCGGGGCCTCTATGGCTACACCTTC; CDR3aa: CASSQSRGLYGYTF
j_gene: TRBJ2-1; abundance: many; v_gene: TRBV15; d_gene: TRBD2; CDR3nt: TGTGCCACCAGCTCAAGCGGGGGGGCCGGGAATGAGCAGTTCTTC; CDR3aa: CATSSSGGAGNEQFF
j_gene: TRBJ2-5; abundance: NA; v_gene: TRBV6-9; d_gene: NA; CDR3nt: TGTGCCAGCAGTTACAGCGCAGGAGAACAAGAGAACGAGTACTTC; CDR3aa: CASSYSAGEQENEYF
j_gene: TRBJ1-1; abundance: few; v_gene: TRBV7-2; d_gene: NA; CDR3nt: TGTGCCAGCAGCTTGGGACAGAACACTGAAGCTTTCTTT; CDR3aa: CASSLGQNTEAFF
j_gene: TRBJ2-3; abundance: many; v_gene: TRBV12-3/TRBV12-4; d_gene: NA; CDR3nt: TGTGCCAGCAGTTTTGGGAGAGGTCAGGAGGGCACAGATACGCAGTATTTT; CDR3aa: CASSFGRGQEGTDTQYF
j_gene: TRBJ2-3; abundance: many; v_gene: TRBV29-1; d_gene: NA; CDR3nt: TGCAGCGCCGGACTGGGTGGGGATACGCAGTATTTT; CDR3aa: CSAGLGGDTQYF
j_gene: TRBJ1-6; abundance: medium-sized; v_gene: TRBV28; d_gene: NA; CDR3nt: TGTGCCAGCAGTTTTCCCGCCACGGGGAGCTCCTATAATTCACCCCTCCACTTT; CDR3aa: CASSFPATGSSYNSPLHF
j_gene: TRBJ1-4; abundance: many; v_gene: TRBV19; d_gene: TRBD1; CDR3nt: TGTGCCAGTAGTCCTACAGGGGTTGAAAAACTGTTTTTT; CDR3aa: CASSPTGVEKLFF
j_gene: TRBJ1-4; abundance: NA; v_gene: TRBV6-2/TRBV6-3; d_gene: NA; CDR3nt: TGTGCCAACAAGGAAGGTCAGGCCGCTCTGCTGTTTTTT; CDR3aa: CANKEGQAALLFF
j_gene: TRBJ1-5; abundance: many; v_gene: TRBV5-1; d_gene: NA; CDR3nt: TGCGCCAGCAGCTCGGACTTTGATCAGCCCCAGCATTTT; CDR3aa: CASSSDFDQPQHF
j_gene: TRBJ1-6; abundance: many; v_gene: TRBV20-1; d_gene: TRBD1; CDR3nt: TGCAGTGCTGTGGACAGGGGTAATTCACCCCTCCACTTT; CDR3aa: CSAVDRGNSPLHF
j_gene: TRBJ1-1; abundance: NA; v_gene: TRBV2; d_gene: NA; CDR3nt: TGTGCCAGCAGTGCTTCGTCGGGGAAGAACACTGAAGCTTTCTTT; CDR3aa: CASSASSGKNTEAFF
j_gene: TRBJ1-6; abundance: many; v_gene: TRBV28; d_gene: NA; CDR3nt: TGTGCCAGCAGTTTGTCCACCGGGACACAAAATTCACCCCTCCACTTT; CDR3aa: CASSLSTGTQNSPLHF
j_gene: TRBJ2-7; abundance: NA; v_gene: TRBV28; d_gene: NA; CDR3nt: TGTGCCAGCAGCGCTGGAGCCTGGACCGAGCAGTACTTC; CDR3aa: CASSAGAWTEQYF
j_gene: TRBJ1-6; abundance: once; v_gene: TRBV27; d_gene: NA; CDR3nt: TGTGCCAGCACTTCAGGCTGGGTAAATTCACCTCCCCACTTT; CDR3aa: CASTSGWVNSPPHF
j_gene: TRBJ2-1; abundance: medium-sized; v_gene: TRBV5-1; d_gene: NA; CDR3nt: TGCGCCAGCAGCTTGGACAGAAACTCCTACAATGAGCAGTTCTTC; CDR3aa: CASSLDRNSYNEQFF
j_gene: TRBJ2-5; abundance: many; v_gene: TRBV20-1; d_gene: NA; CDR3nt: TGCAGTGCTACCTCGGAAGCAAAGGGAGAGACCCAGTACTTC; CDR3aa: CSATSEAKGETQYF
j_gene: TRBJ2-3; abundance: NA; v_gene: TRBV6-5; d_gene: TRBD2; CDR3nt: TGTGCCAGCAGTTACAGTCTAGCGGGAGGGGCAAATACGCAGTATTTT; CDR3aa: CASSYSLAGGANTQYF
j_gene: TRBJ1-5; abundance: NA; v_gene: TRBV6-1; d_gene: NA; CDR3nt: TGTGCCAGCAGTGATACAGGGAAGAATCAGCCCCAGCATTTT; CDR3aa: CASSDTGKNQPQHF
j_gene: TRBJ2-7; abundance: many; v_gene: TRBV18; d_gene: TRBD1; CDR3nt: TGTGCCAGCTCACCACCGGGACAGCTCGGATACGAGCAGTACTTC; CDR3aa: CASSPPGQLGYEQYF